A selection of T cell receptor beta chains follows, all from one sample in a study of T cell responses to AZD1222 COVID-19 vaccine. The repertoire was sequenced with immunoSEQ multiplex PCR; TCRdb's copy has only in-frame clones and lacks some. In the table there are around 190,000 clones, roughly 90% of which are singletons. The sequencing here drew on peripheral blood, taken 28 days after the second AZD1222 dose. The receptors here all came from an adult who received the AZD1222 COVID-19 vaccine. Each CDR3 is given with its conserved first and last residue. A D gene is named only where the DNA matches it firmly. Size tells how often a clone was seen (once, few, many) or the class of an expanded clone, and some rows leave it out.

>NA|NA|TRBJ1-2|TRBV30
CAGGRLDYGYTF
TGTGCCGGAGGAAGGCTCGACTATGGCTACACCTTC
>NA|NA|TRBJ2-7|TRBV27
CASSPTYSYEQYF
TGTGCCAGCAGTCCAACCTACTCCTACGAGCAGTACTTC
>NA|TRBD1|TRBJ1-6|TRBV10-2
CASREGQVLNSPLHF
TGCGCCAGCAGGGAGGGACAGGTTTTAAATTCACCCCTCCACTTT
>NA|TRBD2|TRBJ2-5|TRBV11-2
CASSFITSGTTETQYF
TGTGCCAGCAGCTTCATTACTAGCGGGACTACGGAGACCCAGTACTTC
>NA|NA|TRBJ1-2|TRBV9
CASSGQRANGYTF
TGTGCCAGCAGCGGGCAGAGGGCAAATGGCTACACCTTC
>NA|TRBD1|TRBJ1-5|TRBV19
CASSPDRGGGNQPQHF
TGTGCCAGTAGCCCGGACAGGGGAGGCGGCAATCAGCCCCAGCATTTT
>NA|NA|TRBJ2-7|TRBV5-1
CASSRTGTRFGSYEQYF
TGCGCCAGCTCGCGGACCGGGACACGCTTCGGTTCCTACGAGCAGTACTTC
>NA|NA|TRBJ2-7|TRBV18
CASSPPGGQYEQYF
TGTGCCAGCTCCCCCCCGGGGGGCCAATACGAGCAGTACTTC
>NA|TRBD1|TRBJ2-2|TRBV19
CASSTGQSGKSTGELFF
TGTGCCAGTAGTACGGGACAGTCCGGGAAATCCACCGGGGAGCTGTTTTTT
>NA|NA|TRBJ1-2|TRBV4-2
CASSQVQYVVLDGYTF
TGTGCCAGCAGCCAAGTGCAGTACGTAGTCTTGGATGGCTACACCTTC
>NA|NA|TRBJ2-3|TRBV7-3
CASSPGGSTDTQYF
TGTGCCAGCAGCCCAGGAGGGAGCACAGATACGCAGTATTTT
>few|TRBD2|TRBJ2-5|TRBV5-8
CASSLGLAGGVGETQYF
TGTGCCAGCAGCCTTGGACTAGCGGGAGGGGTAGGAGAGACCCAGTACTTC
>NA|TRBD2|TRBJ2-1|TRBV6-1
CASSTWGGPSSEQFF
TGTGCCAGCAGCACCTGGGGGGGTCCTAGTAGTGAGCAGTTCTTC
>NA|TRBD2|TRBJ2-1|TRBV24-1
CATSGGLAGLDEQFF
TGTGCCACCAGTGGAGGACTAGCGGGGTTGGATGAGCAGTTCTTC